This note documents a single T cell receptor beta chain sequence. These data belong to a study of T cell changes during pregnancy in multiple sclerosis. Germline V lookup: CDR1 LNHDA, CDR2 SQIVND (reference sequence). J lost 5 bases, V lost 5 bases, and 6 bases had no gene match. The CDR3 loop spans 14 amino acids. Repertoires were generated with immunoSEQ multiplex PCR, while TCRdb's copy carries only in-frame clones and drops some. Among 40,000 to 45,000 clones listed, 93% were seen once. The chain employs TRBV19 and TRBJ1-1, with 9 bases matching TRBD1. Sequencing was performed on CD4+ T cells from peripheral blood mononuclear cells, taken in the third trimester of pregnancy. The sequence was collected from a female donor with multiple sclerosis, enrolled in a pregnancy study. As DNA, the CDR3 is TGTGCCAGTAGTGGGGGACAGGGAAGAACTGAAGCTTTCTTT. This gives the protein CASSGGQGRTEAFF.